The clone carrying this TCR beta chain was seen many times. Time point: newly diagnosed GD, antithyroid drugs for less than 3 months. Extracted RNA from PBMCs served as the source of the TCR library. This CDR3 region has 15 residues. Germline CDR1 is SGHAT and CDR2 is FQNNGV. V lost 1 base and J lost 7, with 14 bases in between. The data were obtained in a study of regulatory T cells in long-lasting Graves disease. In building TCR beta libraries, iRepertoire HTBI primers were used together with Arm-PCR of CDR3 regions. Via MiXCR, TCRdb re-called the multiplex PCR reads, giving one row per CDR3 protein. The repertoire holds about 350,000 distinct CDR3 sequences, with roughly 17% as singletons. These data were also reused for a study on T cells in Graves' hyperthyroidism and ophthalmopathy.

This receptor was taken from a man in his forties with Graves disease. The chain recombines TRBV11-2 with TRBJ2-1, with D perhaps TRBD1 or TRBD2 (6 bases each). The material was peripheral blood mononuclear cells (PBMCs), obtained at new diagnosis, from a patient treated with antithyroid drugs. DNA of the CDR3: TGTGCCAGCAGCTTAGCGGGGGCCACTGGAAATGAGCAGTTCTTC. Translated, it gives CASSLAGATGNEQFF.